The clone carrying this T cell receptor (beta chain) has only a few counts. Its matching antigen is unknown. These data are taken from a study of human T cells and chemical hapten exposure. Overall study: Patch tests applied 0.01% DPC to the upper back, read at 6 days.

The V gene's germline CDR1 is LGHDT and CDR2 YNNKEL (reference sequence). Between the trimmed V and J ends, which lost 3 bases and 1 base, there was a span of 10 bases. The CDR3 has 14 amino acids. TCRdb called the RACE reads again in MiXCR, with one record for every CDR3 protein. The data show fewer than 100,000 distinct CDR3 sequences, 9.5% to 15% seen once. Study-level results: Patch test score was positively correlated with the counts of PT1 expanded TCRs.

Indicated time point: patch test 1, 2 weeks after DPC sensitization. Treatment given: therapeutic diphenylcyclopropenone sensitization with weekly scalp DPC. The sequence derives from a woman aged 40 to 50 with alopecia areata. Some clones in this sample may be carry-over from other donors' samples. Sequenced material: whole blood, taken in connection with sensitization to the hapten diphenylcyclopropenone (DPC). The V call is TRBV3-1, the J call TRBJ2-7, with D unclear. The CDR3 reads CASSHSLGSYEQYF. The CDR3 DNA reads as TGTGCCAGCAGCCATTCCCTGGGGTCCTACGAGCAGTACTTC.